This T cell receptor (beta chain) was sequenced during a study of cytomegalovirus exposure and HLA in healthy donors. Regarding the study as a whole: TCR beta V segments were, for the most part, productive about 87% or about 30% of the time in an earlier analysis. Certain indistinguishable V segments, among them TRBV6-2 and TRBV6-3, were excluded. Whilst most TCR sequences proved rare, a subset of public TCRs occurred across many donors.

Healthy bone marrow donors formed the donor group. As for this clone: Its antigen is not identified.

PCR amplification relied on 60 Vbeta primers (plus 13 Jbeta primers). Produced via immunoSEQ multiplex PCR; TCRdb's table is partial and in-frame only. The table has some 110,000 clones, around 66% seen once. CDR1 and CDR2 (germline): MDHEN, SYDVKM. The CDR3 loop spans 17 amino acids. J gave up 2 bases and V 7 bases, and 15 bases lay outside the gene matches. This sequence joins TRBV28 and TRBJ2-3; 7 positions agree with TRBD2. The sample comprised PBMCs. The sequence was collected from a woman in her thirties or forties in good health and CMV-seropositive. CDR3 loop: CASTPAWGGDLTDTQYF. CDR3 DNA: TGTGCCAGCACTCCGGCCTGGGGGGGAGACCTCACAGATACGCAGTATTTT.